The clone carrying this T cell receptor beta chain was found many times. These data are taken from a study of T-cell reconstitution after alpha-beta-depleted transplantation in children. Using unique molecular identifiers, the investigators prepared the TCRbeta library. TCRdb processed the PCR reads anew with MiXCR; each CDR3 protein has one entry. The sample comprises approximately 83,000 distinct CDR3 sequences, 9% to 15% of which are singletons, and about 15% rests with the top ten. CDR3 length: 16 amino acids. The germline V gene has CDR1 SGHTA and CDR2 FQGNSA. J lost 2 bases, V lost 5 bases, and 11 bases had no gene match.

The chain joins TRBV7-2 to TRBJ1-2; TRBD1 matches 7 bases. The source material was PBMCs from the stem cell graft donor, sampled from the stem cell graft. The receptor was isolated from a human donor who donated a stem cell graft to a child with inherited bone marrow failure. CDR3 nucleotides: TGTGCCAGCAGCCCAACCGCGGGACAGACGAACTATGGCTACACCTTC. This gives the protein CASSPTAGQTNYGYTF.